This passage covers 10 T cell receptor beta chains from one sample sequenced in a study of CD8 T cells in Susac syndrome. RNA in amounts of 0.5 to 1 ug was reverse transcribed with random hexamers. Each CDR3 protein is one row after TCRdb ran MiXCR on the immunoSEQ multiplex PCR reads. The data contain around 200,000 distinct CDR3 sequences, 95% of them seen just once; the ten biggest clones take up around 0.08%. The sample comprised CD4+ T cells from PBMCs. These receptors all stem from a human donor with multiple sclerosis.

CDR3 protein: CAPGRTNRDCYGYTF. In DNA form, the CDR3 reads TGTGCCCCCGGCCGAACAAACAGGGATTGCTATGGCTACACCTTC. The rearrangement uses TRBV7-9 and TRBJ1-2; D is perhaps TRBD1 (6 bases). CDR3 length: 15 residues. CDR1 SEHNR and CDR2 FQNEAQ come from the germline V gene (reference sequence). V lost 11 bases and J lost 4, with 23 bases in between.

The genes are TRBV21-1 and TRBJ2-7. TRBV21-1 counts as a pseudogene. The CDR3 totals 11 residues. Written as DNA, the CDR3 is TGTGCCAGCAGCGGCTCCTACGAGCAGTACTTC. Amino acids: CASSGSYEQYF.

This chain links TRBV4-2 with TRBJ2-3; D is possibly TRBD2 (7 bases). V lost 3 bases to trimming and J lost 0 bases, with 16 bases between them. The CDR3 has 17 residues. CDR1 is LGHNA and CDR2 is YNFKEQ in the germline V gene. The CDR3 region is CASSQGRGGPSTDTQYF. The CDR3 region has the DNA TGTGCCAGCAGCCAGGGCCGCGGGGGCCCCAGCACAGATACGCAGTATTTT.

The sample holds one count of this clonotype. This chain connects TRBV11-2 to TRBJ2-7; 7 nucleotides line up with TRBD1. Germline V gives CDR1 SGHAT, CDR2 FQNNGV. V lost 4 bases and J lost 2; bases outside the gene matches: 8. CDR3 length equals 15 residues. The CDR3 region has the DNA TGTGCCAGCAGCTCACGACAGGGCCCCACCTACGAGCAGTACTTC. Translating it yields CASSSRQGPTYEQYF.

The V call is TRBV5-1, the J call TRBJ2-6, with a weak D call TRBD2 (5 bases). Looked up from germline, CDR1 is SGHRS and CDR2 is YFSETQ. CDR3 length: 16 amino acids. Between the trimmed V and J ends, which lost 3 bases and 1 base, there was a span of 11 bases. This CDR3 is CASSSVGLSGANVLTF. In nucleotides, the CDR3 is TGCGCCAGCAGCTCGGTCGGACTGTCTGGGGCCAACGTCCTGACTTTC.

This chain's CDR3 is CASSSYSTGPSGNTIYF. The CDR3 DNA follows: TGTGCCAGCAGTTCCTACTCGACAGGGCCCTCTGGAAACACCATATATTTT. The genes are TRBV27 and TRBJ1-3, with TRBD1 identical over 7 bases. The CDR3 totals 17 residues. Germline loops: CDR1 MNHEY, CDR2 SMNVEV (reference sequence). Trimming at V came to 4 bases and at J to 0 bases, leaving 9 bases not matched to a gene.

The V call is TRBV29-1, the J call TRBJ1-2, with a possible D match to TRBD1 (5 bases). Trimming took off 4 bases at V and 4 bases at J, with 7 bases between the two ends. The CDR3 has 11 amino acids. The V gene's germline CDR1 is SQVTM and CDR2 ANQGSEA. The CDR3 is CSVVGAYGYTF. The CDR3 nucleotides read TGCAGCGTTGTCGGGGCCTATGGCTACACCTTC.

V gene TRBV5-1 combines with J gene TRBJ1-2; TRBD1 aligns across 10 bases. The CDR3 has 14 residues. CDR1 is SGHRS, CDR2 YFSETQ, per germline. With V trimmed by 2 bases and J by 6 bases, 4 bases remained unmatched. The CDR3 coding sequence is TGCGCCAGCAGCTTTGGGACAGGGGAAGATGGCTACACCTTC. As protein: CASSFGTGEDGYTF.

This sequence joins TRBV20-1 and TRBJ1-5, with D unresolved. This CDR3 comprises 12 residues. From germline, CDR1 is DFQATT and CDR2 SNEGSKA (reference sequence). The V end lost 3 bases, the J end lost 4 bases, and 7 bases lay between the germline ends. The CDR3 loop is CSASFRNQPQHF. Written as DNA, the CDR3 is TGCAGTGCTAGTTTTAGGAATCAGCCCCAGCATTTT.

The V gene is TRBV30, the J gene TRBJ1-2, with D unresolved. Trimming cost V 8 bases and J 5 bases, with 18 bases left between them. In germline, CDR1 is GTSNPN, CDR2 SVGIG (reference sequence). This CDR3 is built from 13 residues. The CDR3: CALVHGVGYGYTF. CDR3 bases: TGTGCCCTTGTTCACGGGGTAGGGTATGGCTACACCTTC.